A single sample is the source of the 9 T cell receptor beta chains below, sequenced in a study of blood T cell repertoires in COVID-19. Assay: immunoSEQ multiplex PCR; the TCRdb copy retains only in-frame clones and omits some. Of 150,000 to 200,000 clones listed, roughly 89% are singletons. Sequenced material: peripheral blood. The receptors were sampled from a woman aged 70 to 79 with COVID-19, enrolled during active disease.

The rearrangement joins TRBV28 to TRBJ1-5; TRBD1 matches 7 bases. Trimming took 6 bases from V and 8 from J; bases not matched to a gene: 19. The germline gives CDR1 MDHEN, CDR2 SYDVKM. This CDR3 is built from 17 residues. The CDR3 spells CASSPRRDSIAREPQHF. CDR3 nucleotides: TGTGCCAGCAGCCCTCGCCGGGACAGTATAGCTCGGGAGCCCCAGCATTTT.

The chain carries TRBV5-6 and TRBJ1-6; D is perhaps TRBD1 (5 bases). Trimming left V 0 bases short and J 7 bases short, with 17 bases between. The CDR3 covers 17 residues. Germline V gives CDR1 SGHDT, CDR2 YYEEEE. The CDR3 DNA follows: TGTGCCAGCAGCTTGGCCAGGGCGCTGATTCAGAATTCACCCCTCCACTTT. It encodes CASSLARALIQNSPLHF.

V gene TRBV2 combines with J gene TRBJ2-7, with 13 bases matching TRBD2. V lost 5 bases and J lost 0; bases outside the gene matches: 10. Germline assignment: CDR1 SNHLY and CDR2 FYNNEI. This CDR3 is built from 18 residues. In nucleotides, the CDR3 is TGTGCCAGCAGTTTTGGGGGACTAGCGGGGATGAGCTCCTACGAGCAGTACTTC. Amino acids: CASSFGGLAGMSSYEQYF.

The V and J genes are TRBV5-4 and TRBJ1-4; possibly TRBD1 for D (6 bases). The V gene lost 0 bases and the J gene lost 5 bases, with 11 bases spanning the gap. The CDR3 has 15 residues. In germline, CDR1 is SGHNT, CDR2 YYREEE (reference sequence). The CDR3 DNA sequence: TGTGCCAGCAGCTTGGGTAGGGGGATAAATGAAAAACTGTTTTTT. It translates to CASSLGRGINEKLFF. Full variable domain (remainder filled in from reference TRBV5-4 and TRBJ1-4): ETGVTQSPTHLIKTRGQQVTLRCSSQSGHNTVSWYQQALGQGPQFIFQYYREEENGRGNFPPRFSGLQFPNYSSELNVNALELDDSALYLCASSLGRGINEKLFFGSGTQLSVL.

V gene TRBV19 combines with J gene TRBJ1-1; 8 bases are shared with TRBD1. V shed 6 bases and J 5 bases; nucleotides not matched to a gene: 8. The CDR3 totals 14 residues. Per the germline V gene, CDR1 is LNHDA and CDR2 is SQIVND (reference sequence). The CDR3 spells CASRSGQGETEAFF. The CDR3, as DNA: TGTGCCAGTAGATCCGGACAGGGTGAAACTGAAGCTTTCTTT.

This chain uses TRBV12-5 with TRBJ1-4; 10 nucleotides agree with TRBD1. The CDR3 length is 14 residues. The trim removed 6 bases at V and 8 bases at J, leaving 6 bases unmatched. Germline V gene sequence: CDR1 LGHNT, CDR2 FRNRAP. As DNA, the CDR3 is TGTGCTAGTGGGACAGGACAGGGGGAGGAAAAACTGTTTTTT. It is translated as CASGTGQGEEKLFF.

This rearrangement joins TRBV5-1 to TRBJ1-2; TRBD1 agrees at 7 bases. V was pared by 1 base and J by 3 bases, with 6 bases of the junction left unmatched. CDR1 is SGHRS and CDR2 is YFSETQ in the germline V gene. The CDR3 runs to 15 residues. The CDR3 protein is CASSLTLQGHYGYTF. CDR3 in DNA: TGCGCCAGCAGCTTGACCCTACAGGGGCACTATGGCTACACCTTC.

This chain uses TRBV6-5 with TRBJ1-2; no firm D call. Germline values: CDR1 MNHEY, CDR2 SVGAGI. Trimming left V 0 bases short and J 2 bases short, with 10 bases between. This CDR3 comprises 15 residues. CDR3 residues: CASSYSLSPNYGYTF. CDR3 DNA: TGTGCCAGCAGTTACTCACTAAGTCCGAACTATGGCTACACCTTC.

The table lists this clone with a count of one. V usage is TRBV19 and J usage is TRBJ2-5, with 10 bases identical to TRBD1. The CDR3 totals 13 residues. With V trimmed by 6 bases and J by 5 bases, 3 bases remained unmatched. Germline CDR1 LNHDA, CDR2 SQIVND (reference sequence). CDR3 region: CASRGQGHETQYF. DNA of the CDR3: TGTGCCAGTAGGGGACAGGGGCACGAGACCCAGTACTTC. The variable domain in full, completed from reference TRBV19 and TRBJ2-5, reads DGGITQSPKYLFRKEGQNVTLSCEQNLNHDAMYWYRQDPGQGLRLIYYSQIVNDFQKGDIAEGYSVSREKKESFPLTVTSAQKNPTAFYLCASRGQGHETQYFGPGTRLLVL.